The T cell receptor beta chain described here comes from a study of cytomegalovirus exposure and HLA in healthy donors. PCR was performed using 60 Vbeta and 13 Jbeta primers. This table comes from immunoSEQ multiplex PCR, and its TCRdb copy is limited to in-frame clones, with some not included. The table lists over 150,000 clones, roughly 80% of them singletons. Germline CDR1 reads LNHNV; CDR2 reads YYDKDF (reference sequence). After removal of 1 base from V and 6 bases from J, the junction contained 4 bases not matched to a gene. The CDR3 is 15 residues long. About this clone: Its target is unknown.

Study conclusions and caveats: The presence/absence work took it that sequencing depth was about the same across donors.

The clonotype was recovered from a woman between 50 and 59 years old in good health and CMV-seropositive. The sequencing input was PBMCs. The chain couples TRBV15 to TRBJ1-5, with 9 bases aligning to TRBD1. The CDR3 DNA sequence: TGTGCCACCAGCAGAGGGGACAGGGTAGGTCAGCCCCAGCATTTT. This gives the protein CATSRGDRVGQPQHF.